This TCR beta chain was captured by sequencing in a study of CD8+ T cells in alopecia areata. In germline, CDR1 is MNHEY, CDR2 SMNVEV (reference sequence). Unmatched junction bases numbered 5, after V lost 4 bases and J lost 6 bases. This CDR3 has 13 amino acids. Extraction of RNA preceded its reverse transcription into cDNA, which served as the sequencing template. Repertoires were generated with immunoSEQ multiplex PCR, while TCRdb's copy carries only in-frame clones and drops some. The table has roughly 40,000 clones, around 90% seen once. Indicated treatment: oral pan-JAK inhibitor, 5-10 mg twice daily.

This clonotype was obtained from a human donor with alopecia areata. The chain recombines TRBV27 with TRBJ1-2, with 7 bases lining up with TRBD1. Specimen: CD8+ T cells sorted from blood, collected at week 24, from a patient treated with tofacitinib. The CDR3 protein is CASSSQGENGYTF. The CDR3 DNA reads TGTGCCAGCAGTTCTCAGGGGGAGAATGGCTACACCTTC.